This T cell receptor (beta chain) was recovered during a study of blood T cell repertoires in COVID-19. Study background: Collection of acute and convalescent COVID-19 samples took place in the United States, Italy and Spain.

The age range of participants was 18 to 89 years, with residence in around 22 US areas. Recovered status in Cohort 3 required two negative PCRs, clearance, or symptom resolution. This CDR3 is built from 15 residues. V was pared by 3 bases and J by 6 bases, with 5 bases of the junction left unmatched. Germline lookup yields CDR1 SGHKS and CDR2 YYEKEE (reference sequence). Authors' analysis steps: Amplifying reference gene primers gave estimates of nucleated cell counts. Data came from immunoSEQ multiplex PCR; TCRdb stores just in-frame clones and leaves some out. D and trimming come from the DNA, and the V and J calls and clone size come from that table. The profile shows around 180,000 clones, approximately 80% of them singletons.

The sequence came from a man between 50 and 59 years old who had recovered from COVID-19. Sequencing was performed on PBMCs or T cells enriched from blood (not recorded which). This sequence joins TRBV5-5 and TRBJ1-4, with 10 bases aligning to TRBD1. The chain's CDR3 is CASSSLGTGDEKLFF. For the CDR3, the DNA is TGTGCCAGCAGCTCCCTCGGGACAGGGGATGAAAAACTGTTTTTT.